This T cell receptor beta chain is from a study of OX40 agonist ivuxolimab in advanced cancers. Study-wide points: CD4+ and CD8+ blood T cells expanded clonally by week 6 at 0.1 to 3.0 mg/kg. The mean number of expanded clones was higher in CD8+ T cells than in CD4+. Among the lowest levels of clonal expansion were found in partial responders at 0.1-3.0 mg/kg.

This table comes from immunoSEQ multiplex PCR, and its TCRdb copy is limited to in-frame clones, with some not included. The sample includes over 70,000 clones, 87% seen only once; the top ten take 1.5% to 2%. To note about this clone: Its specificity is not known.

This CDR3 has 16 amino acids. The trim removed 5 bases at V and 4 bases at J, leaving 8 bases unmatched. Germline-derived CDR1 and CDR2 are SGHTA and FQGNSA. The chain is built from TRBV7-2 and TRBJ2-2; 9 bases are a match to TRBD2. Material: CD4+ or CD8+ T cells sorted from blood, obtained in a trial of the OX40 agonist ivuxolimab. This receptor was obtained from an adult with an advanced solid tumor such as melanoma, head and neck, liver or kidney cancer. In DNA form, the CDR3 reads TGTGCCAGCAGCCCCTGGGGTAGCGGGAGCACCGGGGAGCTGTTTTTT. Amino acid sequence: CASSPWGSGSTGELFF.